This TCR beta chain comes out of a study of blood T cell repertoires in COVID-19 (dated by TCRdb to 2019 to 2021). Study-level background: Samples from collaborators originated in the United States, Italy and Spain and spanned both the acute and convalescent phases of COVID-19. The samples were drawn from two sources: the first 160 participants of the ongoing ImmuneRACE study, and 1,254 subjects contributed by 6 global collaborators. Subjects who had been exposed to COVID-19, were actively infected with it, or had recovered from it provided the deeply sampled blood TCRbeta repertoires that made up the dataset. Where HLA class I and class II types were available, the types were taken from metadata supplied by the sample provider, not from assay-based typing. The material from the prospective study consisted of cDNA or gDNA derived from T cells, B-cell-depleted T cells, or PBMCs. Nearly every sample came with metadata listing a de-identified subject ID, COVID-19 status, age in years and sex. The repertoires were released in a freely available public database meant as a resource for research on the immune response to SARS-CoV-2. Broader findings and caveats from the paper: The quantity of clinical and demographic metadata differed by source and by participant and was supplied without curation.

This clone has a handful of counts. The antigen it binds to is not known. Nothing much larger sits one base from this clone, and base qualities are not available. TCRbeta CDR3 regions were amplified from genomic DNA using the immunoSEQ Assay, a bias-controlled multiplex PCR. Processing in the source paper ran as follows. Nucleated cell counts per sample were estimated from amplification of reference gene primers within the assay. To quantify the absolute abundance of each unique TCRbeta CDR3 rearrangement, sequence reads were collapsed and filtered. Productive Simpson clonality was computed per sample as the square root of Simpson's diversity index over productive rearrangements. TCRdb took this table from immuneACCESS and kept in-frame rearrangements with V and J called. Such tables lack part of the clones; where checked against another copy, unresolved V genes explain under half of the gap, and the rest is unexplained. That table gives V, J and clone size, and the DNA gave D and trimming. The table for this sample lists 200,000 to 300,000 clones; approximately 86% of them were counted only once. In total, the top ten clones hold around 5% of the sample.

The trim is 3 bases for V and 1 base for J, with a gap of 6 bases between the germline ends. The cysteine opens and the phenylalanine closes a CDR3 of 13 amino acids. Here the CDR3 DNA is all that survives: 39 bases in frame from base 1. Sequences SEHNR (CDR1) and FQNEAQ (CDR2) are obtained from the germline V gene (reference sequence). One collaborating source in Seattle enrolled patients while the patients were actively infected and followed the patients over time throughout the course of disease. The collaborating institutions used their own protocols to collect whole blood in K2EDTA tubes. For TCRbeta analysis, collaborators shipped samples as frozen whole blood, isolated PBMCs, or DNA extracted from either of those sample types.

The receptor's source is a woman aged 55-70 years with COVID-19, enrolled during active disease. Sequenced input: peripheral blood. The rearrangement joined TRBV7-9 to TRBJ1-1; no D segment can be confidently identified. The CDR3 in this case is CASSFTANTEAFF. Here is the DNA: TGTGCCAGCAGCTTCACAGCGAACACTGAAGCTTTCTTT.